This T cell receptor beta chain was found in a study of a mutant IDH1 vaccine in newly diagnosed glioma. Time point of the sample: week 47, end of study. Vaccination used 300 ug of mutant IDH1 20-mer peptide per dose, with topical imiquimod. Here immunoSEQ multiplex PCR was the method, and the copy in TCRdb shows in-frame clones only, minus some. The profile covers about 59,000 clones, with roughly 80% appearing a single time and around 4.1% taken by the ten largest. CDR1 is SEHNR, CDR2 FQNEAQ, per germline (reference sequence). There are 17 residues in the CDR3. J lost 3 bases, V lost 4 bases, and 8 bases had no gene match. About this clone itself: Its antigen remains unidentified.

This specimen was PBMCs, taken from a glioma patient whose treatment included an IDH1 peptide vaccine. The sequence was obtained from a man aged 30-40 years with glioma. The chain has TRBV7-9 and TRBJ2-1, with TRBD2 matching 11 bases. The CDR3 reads CASSSLAGGPDYNEQFF. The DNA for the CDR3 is TGTGCCAGCAGCTCATTAGCGGGGGGGCCGGACTACAATGAGCAGTTCTTC.